The entry below describes one T cell receptor beta chain. Primed by a sample-barcoded 5' primer and a J-beta primer mix, a second PCR proceeded for 7 to 11 cycles. TCRdb itself ran the 5' RACE reads through MiXCR, one entry per CDR3 protein. The table has 1,300,000 or so distinct CDR3 sequences, 45% to 70% seen once; the top ten hold 6.5% to 8%. The sample is drawn from a study of blood T cells in healthy people across ages. There were at least 6 micrograms of total RNA extracted from every sample. The CDR3 covers 16 residues. With 5 bases clipped from V and 3 bases from J, the junction kept 5 bases outside the gene matches.

The V gene is TRBV12-3 or TRBV12-4, the J gene TRBJ2-3; TRBD2 aligns across 13 bases. The sequenced sample was blood. This TCR was recovered from a man aged 18-30 years in good health. Here the CDR3 DNA reads TGTGCCAGCAGTGTCACTAGCGGGGGGGGAACAGATACGCAGTATTTT. Translating gives CASSVTSGGGTDTQYF.